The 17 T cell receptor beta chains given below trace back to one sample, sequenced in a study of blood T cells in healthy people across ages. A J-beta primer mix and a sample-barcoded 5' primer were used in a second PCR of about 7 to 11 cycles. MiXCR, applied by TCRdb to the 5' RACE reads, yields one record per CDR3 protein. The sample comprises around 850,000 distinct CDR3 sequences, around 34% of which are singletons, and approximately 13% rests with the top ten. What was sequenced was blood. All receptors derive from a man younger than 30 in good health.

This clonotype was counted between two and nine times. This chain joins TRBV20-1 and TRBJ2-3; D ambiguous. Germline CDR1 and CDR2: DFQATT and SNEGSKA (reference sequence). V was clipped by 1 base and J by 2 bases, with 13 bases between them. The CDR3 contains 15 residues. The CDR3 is CSARVVDGNTDTQYF. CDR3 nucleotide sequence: TGCAGTGCTAGAGTAGTAGATGGTAACACAGATACGCAGTATTTT.

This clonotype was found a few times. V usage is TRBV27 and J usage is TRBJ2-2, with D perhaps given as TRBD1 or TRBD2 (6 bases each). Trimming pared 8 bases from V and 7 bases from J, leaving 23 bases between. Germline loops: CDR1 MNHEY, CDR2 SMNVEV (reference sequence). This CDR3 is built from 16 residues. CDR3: CASVGGRSGLDGELFF. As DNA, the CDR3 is TGTGCCAGCGTAGGGGGGAGGTCGGGTTTGGACGGGGAGCTGTTTTTT.

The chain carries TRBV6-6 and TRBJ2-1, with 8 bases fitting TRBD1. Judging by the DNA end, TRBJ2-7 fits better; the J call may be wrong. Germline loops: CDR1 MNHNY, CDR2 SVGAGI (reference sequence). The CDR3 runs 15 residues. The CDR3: CASSYLGQAYNEQYF. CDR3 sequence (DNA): TGTGCCAGCAGTTACCTGGGACAGGCCTACAATGAGCAGTACTTC.

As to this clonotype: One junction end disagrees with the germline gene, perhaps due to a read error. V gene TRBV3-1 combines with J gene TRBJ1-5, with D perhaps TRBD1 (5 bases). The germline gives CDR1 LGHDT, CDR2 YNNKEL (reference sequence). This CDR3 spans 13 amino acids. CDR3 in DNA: TGTGTCAGCAGCCAAGAAGAGGGGCGGCCCCAGCATTTT. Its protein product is CVSSQEEGRPQHF.

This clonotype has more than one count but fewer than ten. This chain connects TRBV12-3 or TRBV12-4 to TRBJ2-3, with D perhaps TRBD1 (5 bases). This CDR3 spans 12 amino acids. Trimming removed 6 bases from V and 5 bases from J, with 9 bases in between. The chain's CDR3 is CASRLTEDTQYF. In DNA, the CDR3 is TGTGCCAGCAGACTGACAGAAGATACGCAGTATTTT.

The CDR3 nucleotides are TGCAGTGCTAGGGGGGACTCGGGAAACTATGGCTACACCTTC. It encodes CSARGDSGNYGYTF. J is TRBJ1-2 and V is TRBV20-1; tentatively, D is TRBD1 (5 bases). This CDR3 region has 14 residues. V gave up 3 bases and J gave up 2 bases, with 13 bases separating them. The germline gives CDR1 DFQATT, CDR2 SNEGSKA (reference sequence).

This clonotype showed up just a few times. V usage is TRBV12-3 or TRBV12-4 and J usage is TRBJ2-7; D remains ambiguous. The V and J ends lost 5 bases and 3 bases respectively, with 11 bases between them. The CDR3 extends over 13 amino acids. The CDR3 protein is CASSPTRYYEQYF. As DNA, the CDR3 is TGTGCCAGCAGTCCCACCCGGTACTACGAGCAGTACTTC.

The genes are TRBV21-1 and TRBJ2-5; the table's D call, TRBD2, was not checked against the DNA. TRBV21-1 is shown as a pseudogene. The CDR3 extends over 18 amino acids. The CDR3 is CASSKHGGGPQRYNEQYF. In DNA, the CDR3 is TGTGCCAGCAGCAAACACGGCGGGGGGCCCCAGAGGTACAATGAGCAGTACTTC.

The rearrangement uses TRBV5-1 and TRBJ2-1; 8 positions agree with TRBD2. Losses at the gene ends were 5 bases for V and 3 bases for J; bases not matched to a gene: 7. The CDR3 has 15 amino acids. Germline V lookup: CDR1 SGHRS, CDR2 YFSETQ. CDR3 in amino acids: CASSFSGANYNEQFF. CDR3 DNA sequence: TGCGCCAGCAGTTTTAGCGGGGCAAACTACAATGAGCAGTTCTTC.

Here the CDR3 reads CASSEAQPSWYEQFF. The CDR3 DNA reads TGTGCCAGCAGTGAGGCGCAACCTAGCTGGTACGAGCAGTTCTTC. V gene TRBV2 combines with J gene TRBJ2-1, with TRBD2 as a possible D gene (5 bases). CDR3 length: 15 residues. V dropped 3 bases and J dropped 10 bases, with 19 bases sitting between them. CDR1 and CDR2 from the germline V gene are SNHLY and FYNNEI.

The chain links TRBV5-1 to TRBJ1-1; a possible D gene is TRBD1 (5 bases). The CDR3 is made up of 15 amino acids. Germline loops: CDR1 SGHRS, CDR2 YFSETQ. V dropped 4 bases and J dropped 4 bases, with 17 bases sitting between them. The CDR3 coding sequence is TGCGCCAGCAGCACAGGACCCACGCCCTCCACTGAAGCTTTCTTT. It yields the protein CASSTGPTPSTEAFF.

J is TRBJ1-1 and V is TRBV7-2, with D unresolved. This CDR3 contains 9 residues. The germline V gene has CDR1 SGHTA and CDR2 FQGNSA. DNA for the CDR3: TGTGTTTGGGGCACTGAAGCTTTCTTT. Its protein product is CVWGTEAFF.

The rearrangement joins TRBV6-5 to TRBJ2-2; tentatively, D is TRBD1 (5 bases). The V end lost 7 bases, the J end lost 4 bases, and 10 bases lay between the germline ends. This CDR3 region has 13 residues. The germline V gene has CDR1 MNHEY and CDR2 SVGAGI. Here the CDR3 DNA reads TGTGCCAGCACCCGAGACAGCACCGGGGAGCTGTTTTTT. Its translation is CASTRDSTGELFF.

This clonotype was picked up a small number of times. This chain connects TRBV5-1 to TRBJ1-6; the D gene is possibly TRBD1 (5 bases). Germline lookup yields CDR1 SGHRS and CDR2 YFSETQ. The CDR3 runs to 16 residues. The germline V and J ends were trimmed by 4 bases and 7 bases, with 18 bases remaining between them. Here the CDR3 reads CASSPQTALGNSPLHF. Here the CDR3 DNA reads TGCGCCAGCAGCCCACAGACAGCATTAGGCAATTCACCCCTCCACTTT.

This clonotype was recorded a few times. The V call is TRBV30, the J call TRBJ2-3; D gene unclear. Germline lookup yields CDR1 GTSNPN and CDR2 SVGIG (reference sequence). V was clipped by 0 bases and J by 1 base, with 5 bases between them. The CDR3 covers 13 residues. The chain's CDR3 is CAWSVQGTDTQYF. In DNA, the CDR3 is TGTGCCTGGAGTGTCCAGGGCACAGATACGCAGTATTTT.

CDR3 DNA: TGCAGTGCTGCTGGGGGGCAAGAGACCCAGTACTTC. Residues: CSAAGGQETQYF. The chain couples TRBV20-1 to TRBJ2-5; maybe TRBD2 (6 bases). V was pared by 5 bases and J by 2 bases, with 9 bases between. Germline V gene data show CDR1 as DFQATT and CDR2 as SNEGSKA (reference sequence). The CDR3 has 12 amino acids.

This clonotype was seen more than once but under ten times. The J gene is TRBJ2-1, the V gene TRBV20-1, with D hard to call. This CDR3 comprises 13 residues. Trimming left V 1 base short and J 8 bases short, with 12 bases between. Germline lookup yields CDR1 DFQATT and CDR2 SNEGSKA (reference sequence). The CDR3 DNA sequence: TGCAGTGCTAGAGGGATTCTTGGCGATGAGCAGTTCTTC. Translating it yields CSARGILGDEQFF.